This T cell receptor beta chain was sequenced during a study of Ad26.COV2.S vaccination and SARS-CoV-2 variants. Whole-study findings and limits: The breadth of spike-specific CD8+ and CD4+ T cell responses after vaccination was reportedly substantial. Recipients given vaccine exceeded placebo recipients in spike-specific TCR breadth.

Germline CDR1 and CDR2: SGHRS and YFSETQ. Trimming took off 5 bases at V and 1 base at J, with 18 bases between the two ends. CDR3 length equals 17 residues. As to this clone: What it binds is unknown.

Clones were read by immunoSEQ multiplex PCR, and TCRdb kept only the in-frame ones, dropping some. The sample includes 320,000 or so clones, roughly 90% of them seen just once. The treatment denotes: around 19 received Ad26.COV2.S at low or high dose, single or two shots; roughly five received placebo; per-sample allocation not given. Day 63 after the first vaccine or placebo injection was the time point for sampling. Donation was by an adult aged 18-55 years who was in Boston. The study used a vaccine consisting of an Ad26 vector that expressed Wuhan-strain SARS-CoV-2 spike. Sequenced here: peripheral blood, sampled in a trial of Ad26.COV2.S vaccine versus placebo. This sequence was found in a person between 18 and 65 years old who received the Ad26.COV2.S COVID-19 vaccine or a placebo. This chain links TRBV5-1 with TRBJ2-2, with a weak D call TRBD2 (6 bases). The CDR3 loop is CASSPPLAVGNTGELFF. The CDR3 DNA reads TGCGCCAGCAGTCCCCCCTTAGCGGTAGGGAACACCGGGGAGCTGTTTTTT.